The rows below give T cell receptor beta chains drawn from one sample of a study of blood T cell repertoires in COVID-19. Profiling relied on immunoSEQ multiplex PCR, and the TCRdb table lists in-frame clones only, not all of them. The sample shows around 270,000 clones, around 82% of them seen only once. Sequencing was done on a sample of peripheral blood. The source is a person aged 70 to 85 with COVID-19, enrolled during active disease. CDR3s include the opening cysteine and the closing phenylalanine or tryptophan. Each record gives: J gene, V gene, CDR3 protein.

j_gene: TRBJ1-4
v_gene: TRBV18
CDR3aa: CASSLYGGTNEKLFF

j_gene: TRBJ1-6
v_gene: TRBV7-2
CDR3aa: CASSYTGERNSPLHF

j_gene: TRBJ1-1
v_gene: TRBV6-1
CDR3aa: CASSEITVLEAFF

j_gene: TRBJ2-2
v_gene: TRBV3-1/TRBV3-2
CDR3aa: CASSQDRGLQNTGELFF

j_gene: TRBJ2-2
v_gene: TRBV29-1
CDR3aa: CSVDSGGFTGELFF

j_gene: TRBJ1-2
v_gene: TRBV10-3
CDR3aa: CAISESGDRGVLYGYTF

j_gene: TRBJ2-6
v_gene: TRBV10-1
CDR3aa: CASSESWDKGPGANVLTF

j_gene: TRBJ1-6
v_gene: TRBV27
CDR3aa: CASKRGGNNSPLHF

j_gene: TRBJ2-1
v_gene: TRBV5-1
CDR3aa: CASSSTSGSYNEQFF

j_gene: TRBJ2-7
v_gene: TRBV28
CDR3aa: CASSGGTAPGQYF

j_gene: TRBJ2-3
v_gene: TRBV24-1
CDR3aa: CATATPQVDTQYF

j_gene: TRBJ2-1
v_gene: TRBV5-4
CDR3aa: CASSLAGGPTYNEQFF

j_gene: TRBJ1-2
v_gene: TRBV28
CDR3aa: CASSFGRTRDGYTF

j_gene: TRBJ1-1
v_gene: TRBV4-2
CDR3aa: CASSQGNPEAFF

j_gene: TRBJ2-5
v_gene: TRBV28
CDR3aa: CASRNTGKKETQYF

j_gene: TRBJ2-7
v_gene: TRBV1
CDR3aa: CTDKLAGDSYEQYF

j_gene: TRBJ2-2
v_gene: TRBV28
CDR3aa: CASSFSSGKGGAGELFF

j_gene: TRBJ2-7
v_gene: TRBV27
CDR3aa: CASSLQPQGSYEQYF

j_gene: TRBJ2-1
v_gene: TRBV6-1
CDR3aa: CASSELSSGSWNEQFF

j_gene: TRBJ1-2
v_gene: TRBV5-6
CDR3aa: CASSLDSYGYTF

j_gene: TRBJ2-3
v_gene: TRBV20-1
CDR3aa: CSATPKDGLAF

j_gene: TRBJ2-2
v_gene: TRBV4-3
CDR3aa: CASSQELTSGRPGELFF

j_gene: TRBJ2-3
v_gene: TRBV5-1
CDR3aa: CASSRTGALPSQDTQYF

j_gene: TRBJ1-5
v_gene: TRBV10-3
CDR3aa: CAISVTDNQPQHF

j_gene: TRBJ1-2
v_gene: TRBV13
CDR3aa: CASSVPTDRGYGYTF

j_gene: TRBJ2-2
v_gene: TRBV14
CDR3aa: CASSQDEQGNTGELFF

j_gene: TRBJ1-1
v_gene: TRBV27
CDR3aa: CASLKQGITEAFF

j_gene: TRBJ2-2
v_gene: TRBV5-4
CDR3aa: CASSLAGRGELFF

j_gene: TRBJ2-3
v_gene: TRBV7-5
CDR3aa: CARSPETSGRAGGTDTQYF

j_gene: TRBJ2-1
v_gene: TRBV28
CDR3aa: CASSWTASSYNEQFF

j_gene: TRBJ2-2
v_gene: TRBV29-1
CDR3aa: CSVALSPGELFF

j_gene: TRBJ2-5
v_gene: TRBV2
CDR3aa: CASSSAGWETQYF

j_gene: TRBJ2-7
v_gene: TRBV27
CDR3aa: CASKPGTSGTVNRLLAEQYF

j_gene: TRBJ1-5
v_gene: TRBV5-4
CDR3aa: CASSRQGQPQHF

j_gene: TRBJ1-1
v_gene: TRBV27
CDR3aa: CASSPGYSGTEAFF

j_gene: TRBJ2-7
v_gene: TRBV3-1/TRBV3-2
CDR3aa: CASSQDNTSGRPVRYEQYF

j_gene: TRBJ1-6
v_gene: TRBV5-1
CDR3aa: CASTITGGGNSPLHF

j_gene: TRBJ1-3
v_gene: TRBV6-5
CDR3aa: CASRVGQSSGNTIYF

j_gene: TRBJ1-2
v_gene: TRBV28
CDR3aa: CASSPPGQYGYTF

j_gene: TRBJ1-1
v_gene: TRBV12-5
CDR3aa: CASGLGQGWNTEAFF

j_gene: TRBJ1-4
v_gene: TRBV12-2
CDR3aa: CASRLFGQGSDKLFF

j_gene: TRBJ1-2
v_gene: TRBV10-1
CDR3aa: CASNHTVDGYTF

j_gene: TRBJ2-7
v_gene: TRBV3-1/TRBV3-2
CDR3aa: CASSQARLGTSGKAYEQYF

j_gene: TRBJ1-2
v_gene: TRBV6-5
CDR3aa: CASRRTGNYGYTF

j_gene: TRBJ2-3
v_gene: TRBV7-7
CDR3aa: CASSPTRDPDTQYF

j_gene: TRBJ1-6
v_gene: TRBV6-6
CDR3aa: CASSSVDRPPNSPLHF

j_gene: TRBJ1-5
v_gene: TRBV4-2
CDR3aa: CASSQTGDSNQPQHF

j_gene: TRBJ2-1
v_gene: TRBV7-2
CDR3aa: CASSLGPLREQFF

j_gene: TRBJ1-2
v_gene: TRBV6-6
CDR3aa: CASNPPGTPLNYGYTF

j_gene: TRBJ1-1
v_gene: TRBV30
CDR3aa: CAWTDRVTEAFF

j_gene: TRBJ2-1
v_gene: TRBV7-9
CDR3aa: CASSPGSEYNEQFF

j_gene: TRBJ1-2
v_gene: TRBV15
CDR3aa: CATSRDRDYGYTF

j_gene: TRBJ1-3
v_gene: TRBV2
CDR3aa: CASSVRTGPGNTIYF

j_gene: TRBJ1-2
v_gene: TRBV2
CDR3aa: CASSDRANYGYTF

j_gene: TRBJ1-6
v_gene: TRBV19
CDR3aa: CASSLGTGNSPLHF